A single sample is the source of the 14 T cell receptor beta chains below, sequenced in a study of human T cells and chemical hapten exposure. Time point meaning: patch test 2, 6 weeks after DPC sensitization. This sample's treatment: therapeutic diphenylcyclopropenone sensitization with weekly scalp DPC. TCRdb processed the RACE reads anew with MiXCR; each CDR3 protein has one entry. The sample shows 85,000 to 100,000 distinct CDR3 sequences, around 10% of them seen only once. The source was whole blood, collected in connection with sensitization to the hapten diphenylcyclopropenone (DPC). These receptor sequences come from a man in his forties with alopecia areata. Some clones in this sample may be carry-over from other donors' samples.

By frequency in the sample, this clonotype is medium-sized. The chain employs TRBV20-1 and TRBJ2-7, with 9 positions matching TRBD1. This CDR3 contains 14 residues. Per the germline V gene, CDR1 is DFQATT and CDR2 is SNEGSKA (reference sequence). Trimming took 7 bases from V and 2 from J; bases not matched to a gene: 9. DNA of the CDR3: TGCAGTGTTGACCCGGGACAGGGCACCTACGAGCAGTACTTC. Translating gives CSVDPGQGTYEQYF.

This clonotype was counted a few times. The CDR3 sequence is CASSLGQGGTGELFF. As DNA, the CDR3 is TGTGCCAGCAGCTTGGGACAGGGGGGTACCGGGGAGCTGTTTTTT. This sequence joins TRBV7-2 and TRBJ2-2, with TRBD1 identical over 11 bases. V was pared by 3 bases and J by 5 bases, with 2 bases of the junction left unmatched. The CDR3 is 15 residues long. Germline lookup yields CDR1 SGHTA and CDR2 FQGNSA.

The table lists this clonotype with a few counts. The rearrangement uses TRBV28 and TRBJ1-5; D remains ambiguous. Germline V gives CDR1 MDHEN, CDR2 SYDVKM. The CDR3 is 17 residues long. V dropped 2 bases and J dropped 1 base, with 15 bases sitting between them. The CDR3 region is CASSLVSGGLSNQPQHF. The CDR3 nucleotides read TGTGCCAGCAGTTTAGTATCAGGTGGTCTGAGCAATCAGCCCCAGCATTTT.

This clonotype showed up many times. This sequence joins TRBV4-1 and TRBJ1-3; D gene ambiguous. V lost 4 bases and J 3 bases, leaving 4 bases between the germline ends. Germline loops: CDR1 MGHRA, CDR2 YSYEKL. This CDR3 is built from 12 residues. The DNA for the CDR3 is TGCGCCAGCAGCCCAGTTGGAAACACCATATATTTT. Its translation is CASSPVGNTIYF.

The chain couples TRBV27 to TRBJ2-7; 7 bases match TRBD1. This CDR3 region has 15 residues. Germline V gene lookup returns CDR1 MNHEY and CDR2 SMNVEV (reference sequence). The trim removed 4 bases at V and 2 bases at J, leaving 8 bases unmatched. CDR3 nucleotides: TGTGCCAGCAGTTCGGGACAGAAACTCCCCTACGAGCAGTACGTC. Translation gives CASSSGQKLPYEQYV.

This chain uses TRBV20-1 with TRBJ1-1; unclear D gene. The germline gives CDR1 DFQATT, CDR2 SNEGSKA (reference sequence). Between the trimmed V and J ends, which lost 4 bases and 1 base, there was a span of 10 bases. The CDR3 consists of 13 residues. The DNA of the CDR3 is TGCAGTGCTACTACACCACCGAACACTGAAGCTTTCTTT. The encoded protein is CSATTPPNTEAFF.

On this clonotype itself: Germline and junction disagree at one end, which may indicate a read error. V usage is TRBV10-3 and J usage is TRBJ2-2; 9 nucleotides align to TRBD2. The germline gives CDR1 ENHRY, CDR2 SYGVKD. This CDR3 has 19 residues. The CDR3 here is CAISDSPGAGGPNTRELFF. The CDR3 nucleotides read TGTGCCATCAGTGACTCTCCAGGGGCGGGAGGGCCTAACACCAGGGAGCTGTTTTTT.

This clonotype was recorded many times. The chain combines TRBV12-3 or TRBV12-4 with TRBJ1-5; the D is unclear. Trimming cost V 3 bases and J 6 bases, with 0 bases left between them. The CDR3 totals 10 residues. The DNA for the CDR3 is TGTGCCAGCAGTTTTCAGCCCCAGCATTTT. This translates into CASSFQPQHF.

This clonotype was observed a few times. The genes are TRBV7-9 and TRBJ2-1; 8 bases agree with TRBD2. Per germline, CDR1 SEHNR and CDR2 FQNEAQ (reference sequence). CDR3 length: 13 residues. Trimming removed 2 bases from V and 9 bases from J; junction bases left unmatched: 3. CDR3 in amino acids: CASSLKAGGEQFF. The CDR3 DNA reads as TGTGCCAGCAGCTTAAAGGCGGGGGGTGAGCAGTTCTTC.

This clonotype has at least ten counts. The chain uses TRBV6-5 and TRBJ1-6, with 10 bases that match TRBD1. The CDR3 runs to 15 residues. V trimming: 2 bases; J trimming: 7 bases; junction bases outside the gene matches: 2. CDR1 and CDR2 from the germline V gene are MNHEY and SVGAGI. The CDR3 nucleotides are TGTGCCAGCAGTTACGACAGGGGGCCAAATTCACCCCTCCACTTT. It encodes CASSYDRGPNSPLHF.

V gene TRBV6-5 combines with J gene TRBJ1-2, with D possibly TRBD1 on 5 matching bases. Germline CDR1 MNHEY, CDR2 SVGAGI. There are 15 residues in the CDR3. V shed 8 bases and J shed 3 bases, with 19 bases lying between them. The DNA for the CDR3 is TGTGCCAGCTGCCTACAATTCGGGGGGGACTATGGCTACACCTTC. This sequence encodes CASCLQFGGDYGYTF.

There are many counts of this clonotype. This rearrangement joins TRBV4-3 to TRBJ2-7; maybe TRBD2 (5 bases). Deletions cut 0 bases from V and 6 bases from J, with 9 bases between. The CDR3 has 13 residues. Germline CDR1 LGHNA, CDR2 YSLEER. As DNA, the CDR3 is TGCGCCAGCAGCCAAGATCGGAGGTCCGAGCAGTACGTC. Encoded protein: CASSQDRRSEQYV.

V is TRBV19 and J is TRBJ2-1; 7 bases match TRBD2. The CDR3 extends over 15 amino acids. Unmatched junction bases numbered 14, after V lost 3 bases and J lost 12 bases. CDR1 is LNHDA and CDR2 is SQIVND in the germline V gene (reference sequence). CDR3 protein: CASSIETTSRGMQFF. The CDR3 DNA reads TGTGCCAGTAGTATCGAAACGACTAGCCGAGGAATGCAGTTCTTC.

This clonotype came up many times. J is TRBJ2-1 and V is TRBV7-9; 7 bases are shared with TRBD2. The CDR3 consists of 15 residues. With V trimmed by 2 bases and J by 4 bases, 5 bases remained unmatched. CDR1 is SEHNR, CDR2 FQNEAQ, per germline (reference sequence). The CDR3 DNA reads TGTGCCAGCAGCTTACGAACGGGAGGTTACAATGAGCAGTTCTTC. Translated, it gives CASSLRTGGYNEQFF.